This is a list of T cell receptor beta chains from one sample in a study of early T cells in non-severe SARS-CoV-2 infection. MiXCR, run by TCRdb on the 5' RACE reads, gives a single entry per CDR3 protein. Here the sample spans 50,000 to 60,000 distinct CDR3 sequences, roughly 8.8% being singletons. Sample: whole blood. The receptors derive from an adult who was a healthcare worker with PCR-confirmed SARS-CoV-2 infection or an uninfected control (not recorded which). The CDR3 runs from the conserved cysteine through the conserved F or W. The order of the fields is V gene, J gene, CDR3 length, CDR3 protein.

v_gene: TRBV12-3/TRBV12-4
j_gene: TRBJ2-3
len: 14
CDR3aa: CASSLPRQTDTQYF

v_gene: TRBV25-1
j_gene: TRBJ2-3
len: 14
CDR3aa: CASSDAGARDTQYF

v_gene: TRBV5-1
j_gene: TRBJ2-2
len: 14
CDR3aa: CASSQTENTGELFF

v_gene: TRBV10-2
j_gene: TRBJ2-5
len: 15
CDR3aa: CASSAGVGRQETQYF

v_gene: TRBV20-1
j_gene: TRBJ2-2
len: 14
CDR3aa: CSATSSGGAGELFF

v_gene: TRBV7-9
j_gene: TRBJ2-3
len: 14
CDR3aa: CARRVGKMADTQYF

v_gene: TRBV7-9
j_gene: TRBJ2-2
len: 15
CDR3aa: CASIPQGGMAGELFF

v_gene: TRBV20-1
j_gene: TRBJ1-4
len: 11
CDR3aa: CSASRLEGLFF

v_gene: TRBV12-5
j_gene: TRBJ2-6
len: 16
CDR3aa: CASGLGPGSGANVLTF

v_gene: TRBV3-1
j_gene: TRBJ2-1
len: 13
CDR3aa: CASSRLEGYEQFF

v_gene: TRBV18
j_gene: TRBJ2-5
len: 17
CDR3aa: CASSPRNPGQSQETQYF

v_gene: TRBV18
j_gene: TRBJ1-2
len: 14
CDR3aa: CASSPGQETYGYTF

v_gene: TRBV12-3/TRBV12-4
j_gene: TRBJ2-5
len: 14
CDR3aa: CASSFWGIQENQYF

v_gene: TRBV2
j_gene: TRBJ2-3
len: 12
CDR3aa: CASSEVTDTQYF

v_gene: TRBV6-5
j_gene: TRBJ1-2
len: 14
CDR3aa: CASTSNRENYGYTF

v_gene: TRBV7-9
j_gene: TRBJ2-5
len: 15
CDR3aa: CASSRGTSGAETQYF

v_gene: TRBV10-3
j_gene: TRBJ2-3
len: 16
CDR3aa: CAIQTSGGASTDTQYF

v_gene: TRBV5-5
j_gene: TRBJ1-1
len: 13
CDR3aa: CATALGPFTEAFF

v_gene: TRBV7-2
j_gene: TRBJ1-2
len: 13
CDR3aa: CASSADINYGYTF

v_gene: TRBV27
j_gene: TRBJ2-7
len: 13
CDR3aa: CASRLHPSYEQYF

v_gene: TRBV7-3
j_gene: TRBJ1-1
len: 13
CDR3aa: CASSQETNTEAFF

v_gene: TRBV29-1
j_gene: TRBJ1-1
len: 10
CDR3aa: CSVVDVEAFF

v_gene: TRBV12-5
j_gene: TRBJ1-6
len: 15
CDR3aa: CASGLDRAENSPLHF

v_gene: TRBV9
j_gene: TRBJ2-3
len: 14
CDR3aa: CASSVVGETDTQYF

v_gene: TRBV29-1
j_gene: TRBJ1-4
len: 16
CDR3aa: CSVALFKGASNEKLFF

v_gene: TRBV6-6
j_gene: TRBJ2-3
len: 15
CDR3aa: CASTPGAGSTDTQYF

v_gene: TRBV12-3/TRBV12-4
j_gene: TRBJ2-3
len: 14
CDR3aa: CASSLKPGTDTQYF

v_gene: TRBV12-3/TRBV12-4
j_gene: TRBJ1-3
len: 13
CDR3aa: CASGNGAWDTIYF

v_gene: TRBV19
j_gene: TRBJ2-2
len: 16
CDR3aa: CASSGTTVWNTGELFF

v_gene: TRBV7-9
j_gene: TRBJ2-1
len: 12
CDR3aa: CASSLVLDEQFF

v_gene: TRBV7-9
j_gene: TRBJ1-1
len: 13
CDR3aa: CASSRAGGTEAFF

v_gene: TRBV7-9
j_gene: TRBJ1-6
len: 16
CDR3aa: CASSLEGSSYNSPLHF

v_gene: TRBV5-1
j_gene: TRBJ2-7
len: 15
CDR3aa: CASRDYSTGTYEQYF

v_gene: TRBV12-3/TRBV12-4
j_gene: TRBJ1-2
len: 12
CDR3aa: CASSSNPWGYTF

v_gene: TRBV12-3/TRBV12-4
j_gene: TRBJ2-3
len: 17
CDR3aa: CASSLSLAGGDTDTQYF

v_gene: TRBV18
j_gene: TRBJ2-3
len: 14
CDR3aa: CASSPTDTTDTQYF

v_gene: TRBV4-2
j_gene: TRBJ1-2
len: 15
CDR3aa: CASSQALTGISGYTF

v_gene: TRBV10-3
j_gene: TRBJ1-6
len: 14
CDR3aa: CAAKGDTDNSPLHF

v_gene: TRBV10-2
j_gene: TRBJ2-7
len: 14
CDR3aa: CASSLSGRGNEQYF

v_gene: TRBV11-2
j_gene: TRBJ2-3
len: 13
CDR3aa: CASSSARGETQYF

v_gene: TRBV7-2
j_gene: TRBJ1-1
len: 14
CDR3aa: CASSLYSLNTEAFF

v_gene: TRBV20-1
j_gene: TRBJ2-2
len: 12
CDR3aa: CSASSNTGELFF

v_gene: TRBV7-9
j_gene: TRBJ2-7
len: 13
CDR3aa: CASSPKAGVEQYF

v_gene: TRBV30
j_gene: TRBJ1-6
len: 12
CDR3aa: CAWSPDMGPLHF

v_gene: TRBV3-2
j_gene: TRBJ2-1
len: 15
CDR3aa: CASSQQAGARNEQFF

v_gene: TRBV7-8
j_gene: TRBJ2-7
len: 12
CDR3aa: CASSPVGNEQYF

v_gene: TRBV15
j_gene: TRBJ2-2
len: 11
CDR3aa: CATGQAGELFF

v_gene: TRBV12-3/TRBV12-4
j_gene: TRBJ2-5
len: 13
CDR3aa: CASSLLAEETQYF

v_gene: TRBV7-9
j_gene: TRBJ1-3
len: 17
CDR3aa: CASRLSGQGLNGNTIYF

v_gene: TRBV10-2
j_gene: TRBJ1-1
len: 15
CDR3aa: CASSFPGQGNTEAFF

v_gene: TRBV25-1
j_gene: TRBJ1-6
len: 16
CDR3aa: CASSPIGQGGISPLHF

v_gene: TRBV7-2
j_gene: TRBJ1-5
len: 15
CDR3aa: CASSLQGYSNQPQHF

v_gene: TRBV6-6
j_gene: TRBJ1-2
len: 13
CDR3aa: CASWDRANYGYTF

v_gene: TRBV29-1
j_gene: TRBJ1-2
len: 13
CDR3aa: CSGGTESGGGYTF